One sample yielded the 29 T cell receptor beta chains listed below, sequenced in a study of CD4+ T cells in melanoma. The repertoire was sequenced with immunoSEQ multiplex PCR; TCRdb's copy has only in-frame clones and lacks some. The repertoire includes roughly 7,000 clones, around 50% of them detected once, and 15% to 20% sits in the top ten. The sample consisted of cells from a culture (not recorded whether cultured in vitro). The receptor source for this set is a human donor with melanoma.

This clone has a handful of counts. The chain is built from TRBV7-9 and TRBJ1-4, with D possibly being TRBD1 (5 bases). Germline V gene data show CDR1 as SEHNR and CDR2 as FQNEAQ (reference sequence). V lost 3 bases and J 8 bases, leaving 13 bases between the germline ends. The CDR3 is 14 amino acids. The CDR3 sequence: CASSFIGTREKLFF. CDR3 nucleotide sequence: TGTGCCAGCAGCTTCATCGGGACTCGCGAAAAACTGTTTTTT.

The chain links TRBV7-8 to TRBJ2-3; 10 positions agree with TRBD2. V lost 3 bases, J lost 0 bases, and 6 bases stayed unmatched. This CDR3 spans 17 amino acids. Germline V lookup: CDR1 SGHVS, CDR2 FQNEAQ. CDR3 residues: CASSFGRTSGSTDTQYF. The CDR3 nucleotides are TGTGCCAGCAGCTTTGGGCGGACTAGCGGTAGCACAGATACGCAGTATTTT.

This clone has only a few counts. This sequence joins TRBV10-3 and TRBJ2-7; D tentatively fits TRBD1 or TRBD2 (5 bases each). Germline CDR1 ENHRY, CDR2 SYGVKD. The V end lost 2 bases, the J end lost 1 base, and 12 bases lay between the germline ends. This CDR3 comprises 15 residues. DNA for the CDR3: TGTGCCATCAGTGAGGAGGGGACCGGTTCCTACGAGCAGTACTTC. Amino acids: CAISEEGTGSYEQYF.

The CDR3 loop reads CAWSVAGNQPQHF. DNA for the CDR3: TGTGCCTGGAGTGTGGCGGGGAATCAGCCCCAGCATTTT. This chain joins TRBV30 and TRBJ1-5; D remains unclear. V was cut by 0 bases and J by 4 bases, with 7 bases left in between. CDR1 GTSNPN and CDR2 SVGIG come from the germline V gene (reference sequence). The CDR3 loop spans 13 amino acids. Using reference TRBV30 and TRBJ1-5 for the parts outside the CDR3, the full variable domain is SQTIHQWPATLVQPVGSPLSLECTVEGTSNPNLYWYRQAAGRGLQLLFYSVGIGQISSEVPQNLSASRPQDRQFILSSKKLLLSDSGFYLCAWSVAGNQPQHFGDGTRLSIL.

This chain joins TRBV15 and TRBJ1-1, with D hard to call. The CDR3 extends over 14 amino acids. V lost 3 bases, J lost 5 bases, and 13 bases lay in between. Germline CDR1 and CDR2: LNHNV and YYDKDF (reference sequence). The chain's CDR3 is CATSRGFGGTEAFF. Written as DNA, the CDR3 is TGTGCCACCAGCAGGGGCTTTGGTGGGACTGAAGCTTTCTTT.

The chain recombines TRBV4-1 with TRBJ2-7; TRBD1 aligns across 9 bases. The J segment lost 3 bases and the V segment lost 3 bases, leaving 12 bases of the junction unmatched. Germline values: CDR1 MGHRA, CDR2 YSYEKL. This CDR3 has 17 residues. DNA for the CDR3: TGCGCCAGCAGCCAGACCCTGGGACAGGGAGTAAACTACGAGCAGTACTTC. Protein product: CASSQTLGQGVNYEQYF.

This clone came up a few times. V gene TRBV5-1 combines with J gene TRBJ2-3, with D maybe TRBD2 (6 bases). Germline loops: CDR1 SGHRS, CDR2 YFSETQ. The V end was cut by 6 bases, the J end by 5 bases, with 16 bases between. This CDR3 region has 14 residues. CDR3 in DNA: TGCGCCAGCAACATGGAGGGTTCGGGAGATACGCAGTATTTT. Translating gives CASNMEGSGDTQYF.

The chain recombines TRBV11-3 with TRBJ2-1; D unresolved. Looked up from germline, CDR1 is SGHNT and CDR2 is YENEEA. Trimming removed 0 bases from V and 6 bases from J, with 3 bases in between. CDR3 length equals 12 residues. CDR3 sequence reads: CASSLDSNEQFF. The CDR3, as DNA: TGTGCCAGCAGCTTAGATAGCAATGAGCAGTTCTTC.

The chain employs TRBV30 and TRBJ1-3, with D tentatively TRBD1 (5 bases). Looked up from germline, CDR1 is GTSNPN and CDR2 is SVGIG (reference sequence). CDR3 length: 15 amino acids. With 6 bases removed from V and 4 bases from J, the gap between germline ends came to 19 bases. CDR3 region: CACPGAGGRGNTIYF. CDR3 bases: TGTGCCTGCCCCGGGGCCGGAGGTCGCGGAAACACCATATATTTT.

The rearrangement joins TRBV10-1 to TRBJ2-2, with 7 bases that match TRBD1. The CDR3 length is 14 residues. The J segment lost 2 bases and the V segment lost 6 bases, leaving 3 bases of the junction unmatched. Per the germline V gene, CDR1 is WNHNN and CDR2 is SYGVQD (reference sequence). The CDR3 bases are TGCGCCAGCAGAGGGACAGTCAACACCGGGGAGCTGTTTTTT. This encodes CASRGTVNTGELFF.

The sample holds one count of this clone. The chain joins TRBV5-6 to TRBJ1-1; 7 positions match TRBD1. Germline values: CDR1 SGHDT, CDR2 YYEEEE. The CDR3 sequence is 15 residues long. Unmatched junction bases numbered 9, after V lost 4 bases and J lost 3 bases. CDR3 in DNA: TGTGCCAGCAGCCGAATTGACAGGGATGACACTGAAGCTTTCTTT. It translates to CASSRIDRDDTEAFF.

This chain connects TRBV11-2 to TRBJ2-3, with unresolved D. Deletions cut 5 bases from V and 4 bases from J, with 10 bases between. Germline CDR1 is SGHAT and CDR2 is FQNNGV. The CDR3 runs 13 residues. CDR3 sequence (DNA): TGTGCCAGCAGCCGCAACAGTCCAGATACGCAGTATTTT. It encodes CASSRNSPDTQYF.

This clone was counted between two and nine times. The chain links TRBV5-1 to TRBJ1-2, with unresolved D. Germline V gene lookup returns CDR1 SGHRS and CDR2 YFSETQ. V lost 2 bases and J 0 bases, leaving 11 bases between the germline ends. This CDR3 region has 15 residues. The CDR3 is CASSFSPDTNYGYTF. The DNA of the CDR3 is TGCGCCAGCAGCTTTAGCCCAGATACTAACTATGGCTACACCTTC.

This chain uses TRBV5-6 with TRBJ2-2, with D possibly TRBD2 on 6 matching bases. The CDR3 spans 14 residues. Trimming stripped 6 bases from V and 9 bases from J, with 18 bases between. Germline values: CDR1 SGHDT, CDR2 YYEEEE. CDR3 region: CASNAPGGSRELFF. DNA for the CDR3: TGTGCCAGCAACGCACCCGGAGGGAGCCGGGAGCTGTTTTTT.

This chain links TRBV7-7 with TRBJ2-1; D uncertain. Germline V gives CDR1 SSHAT, CDR2 FNYEAQ (reference sequence). With 5 bases removed from V and 2 bases from J, the gap between germline ends came to 13 bases. This CDR3 is built from 15 residues. CDR3 DNA: TGTGCCAGCAGCCGTAGCTTTACAACCTACAATGAGCAGTTCTTC. This encodes CASSRSFTTYNEQFF.

The V call is TRBV11-2, the J call TRBJ1-2; D may be TRBD1 (5 bases). V was cut by 2 bases and J by 0 bases, with 10 bases left in between. Germline lookup yields CDR1 SGHAT and CDR2 FQNNGV. The CDR3 has 15 amino acids. The CDR3 DNA follows: TGTGCCAGCAGCTTAAAGGGGCCCGCTAACTATGGCTACACCTTC. Amino acid sequence: CASSLKGPANYGYTF.

This clone appeared a few times. V is TRBV11-1 and J is TRBJ1-4; D uncertain. CDR3 length equals 14 residues. From germline, CDR1 is SGHAT and CDR2 FQDESV (reference sequence). V was shortened by 4 bases and J by 0 bases, with 6 bases between the two germline ends. The CDR3 spells CASSYSATNEKLFF. The CDR3 DNA reads TGTGCCAGCAGCTACAGTGCAACTAATGAAAAACTGTTTTTT.

The genes are TRBV6-1 and TRBJ1-4; D unclear. Germline V gene data show CDR1 as MNHNS and CDR2 as SASEGT. The ends were cut back, 6 bases at V and 0 bases at J, with 11 bases in the middle. CDR3 length: 15 amino acids. CDR3 sequence (DNA): TGTGCCAGCAGGGTTCCCGGTGCAACTAATGAAAAACTGTTTTTT. It codes for CASRVPGATNEKLFF.

The chain employs TRBV5-1 and TRBJ2-3, with 10 bases that match TRBD2. The J segment lost 4 bases and the V segment lost 3 bases, leaving 5 bases of the junction unmatched. Germline V gene data show CDR1 as SGHRS and CDR2 as YFSETQ. This CDR3 is built from 15 residues. CDR3 loop: CASSSGLAVADTQYF. The CDR3 region has the DNA TGCGCCAGCAGCTCCGGACTAGCGGTAGCAGATACGCAGTATTTT.

V and J are TRBV11-2 and TRBJ2-5, with TRBD2 matching 10 bases. CDR1 is SGHAT, CDR2 FQNNGV, per germline. Trimming took 5 bases from V and 7 from J; bases not matched to a gene: 10. CDR3 length: 15 amino acids. CDR3 nucleotides: TGTGCCAGCAGCGCACCTAGCGGGGGCGCGCCGACCCAGTACTTC. Translating gives CASSAPSGGAPTQYF.

The rearrangement joins TRBV2 to TRBJ1-6; a weak D match, TRBD1 (5 bases). Deletions cut 8 bases from V and 9 bases from J, with 20 bases between. The germline V gene encodes CDR1 SNHLY and CDR2 FYNNEI. CDR3 length: 15 amino acids. The CDR3 here is CASAGLGAGSSPLHF. The DNA for the CDR3 is TGTGCCAGCGCTGGACTCGGGGCTGGGAGTTCACCCCTCCACTTT.

The V call is TRBV18, the J call TRBJ1-1, with TRBD1 identical over 7 bases. The CDR3 runs to 13 residues. In germline, CDR1 is KGHSH, CDR2 LQKENI. V trimming: 6 bases; J trimming: 6 bases; junction bases outside the gene matches: 7. CDR3 sequence reads: CASSSDRPPEAFF. The CDR3 DNA reads TGTGCCAGCTCTTCGGACAGGCCCCCTGAAGCTTTCTTT.

This clone was seen a few times. The chain has TRBV23-1 and TRBJ2-1; D tentatively fits TRBD1 or TRBD2 (5 bases each). TRBV23-1 is assigned to the ORF class and has an uncertain function. The CDR3 has 17 amino acids. Between the trimmed V and J ends, which lost 2 bases and 3 bases, there was a span of 17 bases. The chain's CDR3 is CASSQGRGEPYYNEQFF. The CDR3 DNA sequence: TGCGCCAGCAGTCAAGGGAGAGGGGAACCCTACTACAATGAGCAGTTCTTC.

This clone was picked up a small number of times. V usage is TRBV5-1 and J usage is TRBJ2-1; possible D gene TRBD2, 6 bases. Germline CDR1 and CDR2: SGHRS and YFSETQ. With 0 bases removed from V and 4 bases from J, the gap between germline ends came to 8 bases. This CDR3 contains 14 residues. The CDR3 sequence: CASSLGDLYNEQFF. The CDR3 coding sequence is TGCGCCAGCAGCTTGGGGGACTTATACAATGAGCAGTTCTTC.

This chain joins TRBV19 and TRBJ1-5; possibly TRBD1 for D (5 bases). The CDR3 is made up of 15 amino acids. Trimming cost V 7 bases and J 5 bases, with 18 bases left between them. The germline V gene encodes CDR1 LNHDA and CDR2 SQIVND (reference sequence). This CDR3 is CASTQTGRDHQPQHF. CDR3 nucleotide sequence: TGTGCCAGTACTCAAACGGGCAGGGACCATCAGCCCCAGCATTTT.

This chain links TRBV29-1 with TRBJ2-3; 7 bases fit TRBD1. The CDR3 sequence is 15 residues long. Trimming cost V 4 bases and J 0 bases; bases outside gene matches: 7. CDR1 and CDR2 from the germline V gene are SQVTM and ANQGSEA. In nucleotides, the CDR3 is TGCAGCGTTGGAGGGGGCAGGGCTAGCACAGATACGCAGTATTTT. Amino acid sequence: CSVGGGRASTDTQYF.

The chain carries TRBV5-1 and TRBJ2-7; perhaps TRBD2 as D (7 bases). Germline loops: CDR1 SGHRS, CDR2 YFSETQ. CDR3 length: 14 amino acids. V lost 0 bases and J lost 5, with 12 bases in between. CDR3 loop: CASSLAGGRDEQYF. For the CDR3, the DNA is TGCGCCAGCAGCTTGGCGGGGGGCCGGGACGAGCAGTACTTC.

The chain recombines TRBV7-9 with TRBJ1-1; no clear D. Trimming cost V 0 bases and J 3 bases, with 20 bases left between them. This CDR3 has 18 amino acids. Germline V gene sequence: CDR1 SEHNR, CDR2 FQNEAQ (reference sequence). CDR3 region: CASSLATLVRTGDTEAFF. CDR3 DNA: TGTGCCAGCAGCTTAGCGACTCTAGTAAGGACCGGTGACACTGAAGCTTTCTTT.

This rearrangement joins TRBV30 to TRBJ2-5; D may match TRBD1 or TRBD2 (5 bases each). Germline-derived CDR1 and CDR2 are GTSNPN and SVGIG (reference sequence). The CDR3 sequence is 14 residues long. The V end lost 6 bases, the J end lost 5 bases, and 19 bases lay between the germline ends. This CDR3 reads CACTRGPVYETQYF. The CDR3 nucleotides read TGTGCCTGCACGAGGGGTCCTGTGTACGAGACCCAGTACTTC.